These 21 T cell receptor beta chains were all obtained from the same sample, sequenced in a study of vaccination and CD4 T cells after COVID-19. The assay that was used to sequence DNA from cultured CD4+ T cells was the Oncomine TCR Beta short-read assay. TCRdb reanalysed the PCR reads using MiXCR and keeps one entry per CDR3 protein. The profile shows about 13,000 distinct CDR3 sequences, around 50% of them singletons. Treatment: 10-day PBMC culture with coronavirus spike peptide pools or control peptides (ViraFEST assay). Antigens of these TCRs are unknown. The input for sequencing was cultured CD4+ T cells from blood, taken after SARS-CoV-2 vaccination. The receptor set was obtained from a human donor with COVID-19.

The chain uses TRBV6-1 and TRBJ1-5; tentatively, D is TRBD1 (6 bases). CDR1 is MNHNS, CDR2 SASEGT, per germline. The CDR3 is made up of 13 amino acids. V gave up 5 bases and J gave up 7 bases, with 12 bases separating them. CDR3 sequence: CASSTAGVQPQHF. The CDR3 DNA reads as TGTGCCAGCAGTACTGCAGGGGTGCAGCCCCAGCATTTT.

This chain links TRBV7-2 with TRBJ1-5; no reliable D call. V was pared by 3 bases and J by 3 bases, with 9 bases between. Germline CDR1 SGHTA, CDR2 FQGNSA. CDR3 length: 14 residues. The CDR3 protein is CASSLNSLNQPQHF. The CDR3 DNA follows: TGTGCCAGCAGCTTGAACAGCCTCAATCAGCCCCAGCATTTT.

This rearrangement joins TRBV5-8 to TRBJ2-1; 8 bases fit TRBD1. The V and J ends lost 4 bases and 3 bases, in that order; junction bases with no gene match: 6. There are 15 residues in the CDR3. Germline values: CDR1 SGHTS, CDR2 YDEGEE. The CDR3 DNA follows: TGTGCCAGCAGCAGCGGACAGGGAAACTACAATGAGCAGTTCTTC. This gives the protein CASSSGQGNYNEQFF. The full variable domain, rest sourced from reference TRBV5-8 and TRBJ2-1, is EAGVTQSPTHLIKTRGQQATLRCSPISGHTSVYWYQQALGLGLQFLLWYDEGEERNRGNFPPRFSGRQFPNYSSELNVNALELEDSALYLCASSSGQGNYNEQFFGPGTRLTVL.

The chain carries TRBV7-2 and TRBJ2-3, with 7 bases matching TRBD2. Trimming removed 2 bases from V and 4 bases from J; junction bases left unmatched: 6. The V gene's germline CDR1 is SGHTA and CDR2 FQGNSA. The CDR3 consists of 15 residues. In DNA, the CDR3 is TGTGCCAGCAGCTTAATGTCGGGGGGTTCAGATACGCAGTATTTT. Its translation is CASSLMSGGSDTQYF.

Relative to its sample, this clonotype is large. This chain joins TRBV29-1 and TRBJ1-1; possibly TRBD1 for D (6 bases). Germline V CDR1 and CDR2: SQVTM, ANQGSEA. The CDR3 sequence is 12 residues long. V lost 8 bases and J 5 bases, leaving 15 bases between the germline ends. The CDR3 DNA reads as TGCAGCATTCAACAGGGAGGGACTGAAGCTTTCTTT. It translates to CSIQQGGTEAFF.

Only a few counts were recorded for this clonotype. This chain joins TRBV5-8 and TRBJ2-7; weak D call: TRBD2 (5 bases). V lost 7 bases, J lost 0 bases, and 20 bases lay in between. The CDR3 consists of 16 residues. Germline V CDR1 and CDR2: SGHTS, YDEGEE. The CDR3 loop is CASGDRRASTSYEQYF. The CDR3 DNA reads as TGTGCCAGCGGGGATAGGCGGGCCTCGACCTCCTACGAGCAGTACTTC. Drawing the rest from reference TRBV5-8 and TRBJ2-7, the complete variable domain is EAGVTQSPTHLIKTRGQQATLRCSPISGHTSVYWYQQALGLGLQFLLWYDEGEERNRGNFPPRFSGRQFPNYSSELNVNALELEDSALYLCASGDRRASTSYEQYFGPGTRLTVT.

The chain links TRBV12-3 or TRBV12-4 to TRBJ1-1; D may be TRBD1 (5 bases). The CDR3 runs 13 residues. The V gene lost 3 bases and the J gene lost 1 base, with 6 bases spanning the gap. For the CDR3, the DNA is TGTGCCAGCAGTTTTGGACAGAACACTGAAGCTTTCTTT. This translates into CASSFGQNTEAFF.

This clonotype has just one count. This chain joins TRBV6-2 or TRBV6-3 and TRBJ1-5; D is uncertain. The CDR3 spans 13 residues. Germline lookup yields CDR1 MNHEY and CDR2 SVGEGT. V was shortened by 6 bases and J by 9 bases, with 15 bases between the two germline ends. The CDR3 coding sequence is TGTGCCAGCAGGTTCGTATTCCCTGGGCCCCAGCATTTT. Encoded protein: CASRFVFPGPQHF.

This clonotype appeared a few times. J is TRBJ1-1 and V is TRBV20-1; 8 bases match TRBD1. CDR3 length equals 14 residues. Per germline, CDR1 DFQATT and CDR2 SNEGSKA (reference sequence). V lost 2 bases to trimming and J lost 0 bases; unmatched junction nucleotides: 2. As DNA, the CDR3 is TGCAGTGCTAGATACAGGGGGATGAACACTGAAGCTTTCTTT. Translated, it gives CSARYRGMNTEAFF.

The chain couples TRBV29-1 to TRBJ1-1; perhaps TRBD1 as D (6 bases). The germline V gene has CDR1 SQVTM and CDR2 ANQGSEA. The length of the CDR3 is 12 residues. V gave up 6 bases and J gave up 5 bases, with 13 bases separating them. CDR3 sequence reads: CSVSQGRTEAFF. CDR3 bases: TGCAGCGTCTCTCAGGGGCGGACTGAAGCTTTCTTT.

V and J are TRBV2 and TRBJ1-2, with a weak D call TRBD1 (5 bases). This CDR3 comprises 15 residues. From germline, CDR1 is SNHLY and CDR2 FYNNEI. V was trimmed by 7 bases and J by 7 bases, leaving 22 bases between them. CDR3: CASISGRTYLGGYTF. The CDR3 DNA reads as TGTGCCAGCATATCAGGGCGTACCTACTTGGGTGGCTACACCTTC.

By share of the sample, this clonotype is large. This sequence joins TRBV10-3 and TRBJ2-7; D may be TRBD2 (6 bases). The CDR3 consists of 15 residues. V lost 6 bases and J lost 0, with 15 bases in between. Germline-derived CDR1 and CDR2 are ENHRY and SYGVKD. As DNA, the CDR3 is TGTGCCATCAGCGAAGGGGACTTAAGCTCCTACGAGCAGTACTTC. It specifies CAISEGDLSSYEQYF.

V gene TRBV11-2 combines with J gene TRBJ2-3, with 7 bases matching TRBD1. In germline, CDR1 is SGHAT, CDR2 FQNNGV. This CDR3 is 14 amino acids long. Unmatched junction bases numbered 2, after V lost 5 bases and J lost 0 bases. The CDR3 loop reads CASSGTASTDTQYF. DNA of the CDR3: TGTGCCAGCAGCGGGACAGCAAGCACAGATACGCAGTATTTT.

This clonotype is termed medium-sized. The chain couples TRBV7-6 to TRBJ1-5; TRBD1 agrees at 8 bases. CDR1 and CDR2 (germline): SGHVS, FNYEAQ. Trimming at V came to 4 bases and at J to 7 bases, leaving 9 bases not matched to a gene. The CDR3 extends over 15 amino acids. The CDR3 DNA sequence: TGTGCCAGCAGCTCCGGACAGGGATGGGGGCAGCCCCAGCATTTT. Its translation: CASSSGQGWGQPQHF.

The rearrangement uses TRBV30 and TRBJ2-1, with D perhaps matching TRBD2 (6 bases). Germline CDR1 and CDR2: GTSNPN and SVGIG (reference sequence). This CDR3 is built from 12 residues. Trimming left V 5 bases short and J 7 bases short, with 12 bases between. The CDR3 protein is CAWWAAGNEQFF. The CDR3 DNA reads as TGTGCCTGGTGGGCCGCGGGGAATGAGCAGTTCTTC.

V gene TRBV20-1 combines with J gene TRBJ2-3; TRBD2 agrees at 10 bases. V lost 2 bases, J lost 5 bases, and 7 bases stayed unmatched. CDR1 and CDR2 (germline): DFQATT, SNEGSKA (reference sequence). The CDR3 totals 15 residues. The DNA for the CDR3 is TGCAGTGCTAGATCGAGCGGGGGGGCCGGAGATACGCAGTATTTT. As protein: CSARSSGGAGDTQYF.

The CDR3, as DNA: TGTGCCAGCAGCACACAGAGGAACACTGAAGCTTTCTTT. Protein sequence: CASSTQRNTEAFF. This chain joins TRBV7-2 and TRBJ1-1; D is undetermined. The CDR3 runs 13 residues. The germline V gene encodes CDR1 SGHTA and CDR2 FQGNSA. The V and J ends lost 5 bases and 1 base respectively, with 8 bases between them.

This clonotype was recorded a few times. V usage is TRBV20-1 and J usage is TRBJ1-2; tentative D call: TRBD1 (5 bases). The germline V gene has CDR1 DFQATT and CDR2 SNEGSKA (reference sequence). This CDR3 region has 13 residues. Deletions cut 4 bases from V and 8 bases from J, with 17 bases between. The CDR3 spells CSAKTDRTMGYTF. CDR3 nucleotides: TGCAGTGCTAAGACAGACCGGACTATGGGCTACACCTTC.

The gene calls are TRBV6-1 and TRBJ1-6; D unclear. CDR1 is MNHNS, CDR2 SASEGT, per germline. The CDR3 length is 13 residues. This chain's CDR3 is CASKGNQNSPLHF. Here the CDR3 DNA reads TGTGCTAGTAAAGGGAATCAGAATTCACCCCTCCACTTT.

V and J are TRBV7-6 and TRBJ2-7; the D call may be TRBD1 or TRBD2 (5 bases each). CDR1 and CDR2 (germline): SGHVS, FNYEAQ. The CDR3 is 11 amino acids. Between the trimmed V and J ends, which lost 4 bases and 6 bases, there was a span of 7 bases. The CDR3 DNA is TGTGCCAGCAGCTCGAGGGGCGAGCAGTACTTC. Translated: CASSSRGEQYF. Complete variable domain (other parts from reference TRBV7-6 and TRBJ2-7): GAGVSQSPRYKVTKRGQDVALRCDPISGHVSLYWYRQALGQGPEFLTYFNYEAQQDKSGLPNDRFSAERPEGSISTLTIQRTEQRDSAMYRCASSSRGEQYFGPGTRLTVT.

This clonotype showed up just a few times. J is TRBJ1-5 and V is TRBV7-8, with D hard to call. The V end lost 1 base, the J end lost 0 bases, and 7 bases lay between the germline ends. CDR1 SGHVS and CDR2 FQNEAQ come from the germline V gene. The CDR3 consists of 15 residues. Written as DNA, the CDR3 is TGTGCCAGCAGCTTAGTAGGAAATAGCAATCAGCCCCAGCATTTT. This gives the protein CASSLVGNSNQPQHF.